The 19 T cell receptor beta chains listed next were all sequenced from one sample in a study of blood T cell repertoires in COVID-19. TCRdb's table, derived via immunoSEQ multiplex PCR, lists solely in-frame clones and lacks some. The data hold some 210,000 clones, with roughly 86% observed a single time. Sequenced material: PBMCs or T cells enriched from blood (not recorded which). The origin of the receptors is a young man with acute COVID-19.

The chain recombines TRBV6-5 with TRBJ1-2; maybe TRBD1 (6 bases). The CDR3 extends over 14 amino acids. Germline V gene data show CDR1 as MNHEY and CDR2 as SVGAGI. Trimming pared 5 bases from V and 4 bases from J, leaving 14 bases between. Written as DNA, the CDR3 is TGTGCCAGCAGTAGACGGGACACTGGCTATGGCTACACCTTC. Amino acid sequence: CASSRRDTGYGYTF.

The chain employs TRBV7-8 and TRBJ2-7; 9 bases align to TRBD2. With 5 bases clipped from V and 3 bases from J, the junction kept 8 bases outside the gene matches. The CDR3 has 15 amino acids. CDR1 is SGHVS and CDR2 is FQNEAQ in the germline V gene. Here the CDR3 reads CASSRAVAGVYEQYF. CDR3 nucleotides: TGTGCCAGCAGCCGAGCAGTAGCGGGAGTCTACGAGCAGTACTTC.

This sequence joins TRBV27 and TRBJ2-7; 8 positions match TRBD1. J lost 4 bases, V lost 6 bases, and 5 bases had no gene match. Germline CDR1 reads MNHEY; CDR2 reads SMNVEV (reference sequence). The CDR3 sequence is 13 residues long. The CDR3 region is CASRAGGGYEQYF. CDR3 nucleotides: TGTGCCAGCAGAGCAGGGGGCGGTTACGAGCAGTACTTC.

V usage is TRBV4-1 and J usage is TRBJ2-3; 7 positions agree with TRBD2. The V and J ends lost 1 base and 4 bases, in that order; junction bases with no gene match: 5. Looked up from germline, CDR1 is MGHRA and CDR2 is YSYEKL. This CDR3 is 15 amino acids long. The CDR3 sequence: CASSQAPREADTQYF. In DNA form, the CDR3 reads TGCGCCAGCAGCCAAGCCCCACGGGAGGCAGATACGCAGTATTTT.

V and J are TRBV6-5 and TRBJ1-5; 7 bases fit TRBD1. J gave up 5 bases and V 5 bases, and 9 bases lay outside the gene matches. The germline V gene has CDR1 MNHEY and CDR2 SVGAGI. CDR3 length: 15 residues. The CDR3 spells CASSKTGQKDQPQHF. The CDR3 bases are TGTGCCAGCAGTAAAACGGGACAGAAAGATCAGCCCCAGCATTTT.

V usage is TRBV28 and J usage is TRBJ2-7; 7 bases match TRBD1. The CDR3 totals 15 residues. Per germline, CDR1 MDHEN and CDR2 SYDVKM. V lost 7 bases and J lost 0; bases outside the gene matches: 9. CDR3 amino acids: CASTRTGPSSYEQYF. DNA for the CDR3: TGTGCCAGCACCAGGACAGGCCCCAGCTCCTACGAGCAGTACTTC.

Concerning this clone itself: This may come from a read error, since a much larger clone is one base off. The V gene is TRBV28, the J gene TRBJ1-2, with D uncertain. This CDR3 comprises 11 residues. Germline V CDR1 and CDR2: MDHEN, SYDVKM. Trimming took off 5 bases at V and 2 bases at J, with 3 bases between the two ends. The CDR3 DNA reads TGTGCCAGCAGTACAAACTATGGCTACACCTTC. It yields the protein CASSTNYGYTF.

The gene calls are TRBV10-3 and TRBJ2-5; 10 bases are shared with TRBD2. The CDR3 sequence is 15 residues long. Germline V CDR1 and CDR2: ENHRY, SYGVKD. J lost 5 bases, V lost 5 bases, and 8 bases had no gene match. CDR3 nucleotides: TGTGCCATCAGTACCTCCGGGACTAGCGTCGAGACCCAGTACTTC. It translates to CAISTSGTSVETQYF.

The chain employs TRBV7-2 and TRBJ2-5, with a possible D match to TRBD1 (6 bases). Germline CDR1 and CDR2: SGHTA and FQGNSA. V shed 6 bases and J shed 7 bases, with 18 bases lying between them. The CDR3 runs to 14 residues. The CDR3 region has the DNA TGTGCCAGCAGTTCGGGACATACTAAGGGGACCCAGTACTTC. Amino acids: CASSSGHTKGTQYF.

This clone was seen only a few times. The CDR3 loop is CASSPTEYNSPLHF. CDR3 nucleotide sequence: TGTGCCAGCAGCCCGACAGAATATAATTCACCCCTCCACTTT. The gene calls are TRBV7-9 and TRBJ1-6; TRBD1 might be the D (5 bases). The V end lost 5 bases, the J end lost 4 bases, and 9 bases lay between the germline ends. There are 14 residues in the CDR3. The germline gives CDR1 SEHNR, CDR2 FQNEAQ (reference sequence).

The J gene is TRBJ1-6, the V gene TRBV6-5, with TRBD1 matching 7 bases. J was trimmed by 9 bases and V by 4 bases; bases with no gene match: 6. The CDR3 contains 14 residues. In germline, CDR1 is MNHEY, CDR2 SVGAGI. The CDR3 here is CASSSYRGSSPLHF. CDR3 bases: TGTGCCAGCAGTTCGTACAGGGGTAGTTCACCCCTCCACTTT.

The rearrangement links TRBV30 to TRBJ1-1, with 9 bases fitting TRBD1. This CDR3 contains 13 residues. The germline gives CDR1 GTSNPN, CDR2 SVGIG (reference sequence). V lost 4 bases, J lost 5 bases, and 5 bases stayed unmatched. CDR3 DNA sequence: TGTGCCTGGATACAGGGGGCAGGGACTGAAGCTTTCTTT. Amino acids: CAWIQGAGTEAFF.

This clone occurred once. The chain has TRBV28 and TRBJ2-1; TRBD2 matches 10 bases. CDR3 length: 15 amino acids. With 3 bases clipped from V and 7 bases from J, the junction kept 6 bases outside the gene matches. Germline lookup yields CDR1 MDHEN and CDR2 SYDVKM. The CDR3: CASSFLLAGANEQFF. The CDR3 DNA reads TGTGCCAGCAGTTTCTTGCTAGCGGGAGCAAATGAGCAGTTCTTC.

The rearrangement joins TRBV29-1 to TRBJ1-4; the match to TRBD1 covers 8 bases. J gave up 4 bases and V 3 bases, and 4 bases lay outside the gene matches. CDR1 and CDR2 (germline): SQVTM, ANQGSEA. The CDR3 is 14 amino acids. DNA for the CDR3: TGCAGCGTTGACCCCGGACAGGGTAATGAAAAACTGTTTTTT. Its protein is CSVDPGQGNEKLFF.

This chain connects TRBV5-1 to TRBJ2-1; possibly TRBD1 for D (6 bases). Between the trimmed V and J ends, which lost 4 bases and 14 bases, there was a span of 19 bases. This CDR3 contains 13 residues. CDR1 is SGHRS and CDR2 is YFSETQ in the germline V gene. CDR3 residues: CASSDGGNRDEFF. The CDR3 bases are TGCGCCAGCAGCGATGGAGGTAACAGGGACGAGTTCTTC. The variable domain in full, with the rest retrieved from reference TRBV5-1 and TRBJ2-1, is KAGVTQTPRYLIKTRGQQVTLSCSPISGHRSVSWYQQTPGQGLQFLFEYFSETQRNKGNFPGRFSGRQFSNSRSEMNVSTLELGDSALYLCASSDGGNRDEFFGPGTRLTVL.

This chain links TRBV18 with TRBJ2-7; a possible D gene is TRBD2 (6 bases). The CDR3 is 15 amino acids. In germline, CDR1 is KGHSH, CDR2 LQKENI. V was shortened by 4 bases and J by 1 base, with 14 bases between the two germline ends. The CDR3 sequence: CASSLSGESSYEQYF. The CDR3 DNA reads TGTGCCAGCTCACTCTCGGGAGAGTCGTCCTACGAGCAGTACTTC.

This clone was counted a few times. V gene TRBV5-1 combines with J gene TRBJ1-5; D is unclear. Trimming took 1 base from V and 0 from J, leaving 8 bases between them. The germline CDR1 and CDR2 sequences are SGHRS and YFSETQ. CDR3 length: 15 residues. The CDR3 DNA sequence: TGCGCCAGCAGCTTGTACGGGAATAGCAATCAGCCCCAGCATTTT. Translation: CASSLYGNSNQPQHF.

The chain links TRBV5-4 to TRBJ1-1, with D possibly TRBD1 on 5 matching bases. V shed 2 bases and J shed 2 bases, with 10 bases lying between them. The length of the CDR3 is 14 residues. In germline, CDR1 is SGHNT, CDR2 YYREEE (reference sequence). The CDR3 coding sequence is TGTGCCAGCAGCTTTGACAGTTTCAACACTGAAGCTTTCTTT. Its protein product is CASSFDSFNTEAFF.

The rearrangement joins TRBV7-9 to TRBJ1-5; D unclear. Trimming took off 0 bases at V and 7 bases at J, with 10 bases between the two ends. Germline V gives CDR1 SEHNR, CDR2 FQNEAQ (reference sequence). CDR3 length equals 14 residues. The CDR3 protein is CASSLADAGQPQHF. The CDR3, as DNA: TGTGCCAGCAGCTTAGCGGATGCAGGCCAGCCCCAGCATTTT.